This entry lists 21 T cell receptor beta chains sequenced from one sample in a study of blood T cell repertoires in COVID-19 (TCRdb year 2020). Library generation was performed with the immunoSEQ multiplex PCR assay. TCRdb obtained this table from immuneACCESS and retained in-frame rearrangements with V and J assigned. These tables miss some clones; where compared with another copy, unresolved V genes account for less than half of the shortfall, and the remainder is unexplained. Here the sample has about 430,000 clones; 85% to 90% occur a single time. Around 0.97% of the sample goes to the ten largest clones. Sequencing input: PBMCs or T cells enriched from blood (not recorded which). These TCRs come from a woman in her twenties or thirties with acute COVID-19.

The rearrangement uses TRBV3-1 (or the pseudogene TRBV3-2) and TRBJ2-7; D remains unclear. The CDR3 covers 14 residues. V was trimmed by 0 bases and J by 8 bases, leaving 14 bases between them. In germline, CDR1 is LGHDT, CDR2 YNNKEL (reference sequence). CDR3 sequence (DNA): TGTGCCAGCAGCCAAGACCGACCGGGTTCGAAGCAGTACTTC. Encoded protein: CASSQDRPGSKQYF.

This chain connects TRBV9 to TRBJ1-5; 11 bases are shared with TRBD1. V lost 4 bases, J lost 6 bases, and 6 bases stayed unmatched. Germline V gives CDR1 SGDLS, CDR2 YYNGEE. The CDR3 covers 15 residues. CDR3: CASSPGTGGGQPQHF. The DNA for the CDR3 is TGTGCCAGCAGCCCCGGGACAGGGGGGGGTCAGCCCCAGCATTTT.

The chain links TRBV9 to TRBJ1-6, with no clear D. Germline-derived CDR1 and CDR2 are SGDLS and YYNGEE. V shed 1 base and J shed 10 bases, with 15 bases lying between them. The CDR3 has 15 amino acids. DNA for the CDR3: TGTGCCAGCAGCGTAACTGGGGAGACAAAGTCACCCCTCCACTTT. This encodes CASSVTGETKSPLHF.

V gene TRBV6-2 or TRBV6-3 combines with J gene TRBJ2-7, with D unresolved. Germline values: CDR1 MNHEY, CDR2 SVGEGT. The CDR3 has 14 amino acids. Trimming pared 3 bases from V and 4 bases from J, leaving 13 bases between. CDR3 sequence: CASSYPPSAYEQYF. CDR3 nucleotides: TGTGCCAGCAGTTATCCTCCAAGCGCGTACGAGCAGTACTTC.

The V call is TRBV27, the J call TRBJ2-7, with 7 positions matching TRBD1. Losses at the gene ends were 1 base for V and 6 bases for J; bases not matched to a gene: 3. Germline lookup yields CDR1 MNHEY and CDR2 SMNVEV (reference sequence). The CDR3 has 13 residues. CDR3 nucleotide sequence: TGTGCCAGCAGTTTATGGGACAGCGGCGAGCAGTACTTC. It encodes CASSLWDSGEQYF.

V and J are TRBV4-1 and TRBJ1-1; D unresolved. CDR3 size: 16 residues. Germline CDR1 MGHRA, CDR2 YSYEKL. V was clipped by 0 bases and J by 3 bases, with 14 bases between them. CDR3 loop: CASSQERLARDTEAFF. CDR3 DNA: TGCGCCAGCAGCCAAGAAAGATTAGCGAGAGACACTGAAGCTTTCTTT.

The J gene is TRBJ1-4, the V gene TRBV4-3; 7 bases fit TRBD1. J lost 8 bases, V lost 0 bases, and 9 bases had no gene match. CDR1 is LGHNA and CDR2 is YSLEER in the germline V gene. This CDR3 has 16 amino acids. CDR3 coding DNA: TGCGCCAGCAGCCAAGATGCAGGGGGAAGCGGGGAAAAACTGTTTTTT. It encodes CASSQDAGGSGEKLFF.

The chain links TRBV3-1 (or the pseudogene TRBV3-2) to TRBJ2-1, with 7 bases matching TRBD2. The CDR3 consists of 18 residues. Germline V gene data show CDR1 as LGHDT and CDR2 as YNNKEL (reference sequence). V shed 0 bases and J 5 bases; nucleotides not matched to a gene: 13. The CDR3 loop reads CASSQDSSAGPVDNEQFF. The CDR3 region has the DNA TGTGCCAGCAGCCAAGATTCTTCAGCGGGGCCCGTTGACAATGAGCAGTTCTTC.

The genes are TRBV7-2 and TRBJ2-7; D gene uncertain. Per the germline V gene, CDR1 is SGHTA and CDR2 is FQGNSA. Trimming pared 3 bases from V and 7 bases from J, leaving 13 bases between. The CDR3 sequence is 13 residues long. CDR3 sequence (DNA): TGTGCCAGCAGCTTTAATCGGTATCGGGAGCAGTACTTC. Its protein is CASSFNRYREQYF.

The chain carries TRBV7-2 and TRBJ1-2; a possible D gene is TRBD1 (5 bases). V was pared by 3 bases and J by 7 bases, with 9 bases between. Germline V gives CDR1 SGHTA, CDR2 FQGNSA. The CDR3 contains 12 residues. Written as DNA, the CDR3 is TGTGCCAGCAGCTTGTGGGGGGGTGGCTACACCTTC. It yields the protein CASSLWGGGYTF.

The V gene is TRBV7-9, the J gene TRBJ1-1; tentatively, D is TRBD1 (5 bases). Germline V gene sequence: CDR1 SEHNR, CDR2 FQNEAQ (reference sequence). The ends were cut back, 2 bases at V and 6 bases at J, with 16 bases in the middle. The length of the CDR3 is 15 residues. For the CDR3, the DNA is TGTGCCAGCAGCTTACCCAGGACGGCGGGGGCTGAAGCTTTCTTT. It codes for CASSLPRTAGAEAFF. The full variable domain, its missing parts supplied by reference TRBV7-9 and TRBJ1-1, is DTGVSQNPRHKITKRGQNVTFRCDPISEHNRLYWYRQTLGQGPEFLTYFQNEAQLEKSRLLSDRFSAERPKGSFSTLEIQRTEQGDSAMYLCASSLPRTAGAEAFFGQGTRLTVV.

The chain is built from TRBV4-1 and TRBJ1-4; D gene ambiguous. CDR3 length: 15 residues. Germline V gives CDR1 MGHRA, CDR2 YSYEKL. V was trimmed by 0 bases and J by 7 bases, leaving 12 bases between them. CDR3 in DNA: TGCGCCAGCAGCCAAGAAGCGTCCCGGAGTGAAAAACTGTTTTTT. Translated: CASSQEASRSEKLFF.

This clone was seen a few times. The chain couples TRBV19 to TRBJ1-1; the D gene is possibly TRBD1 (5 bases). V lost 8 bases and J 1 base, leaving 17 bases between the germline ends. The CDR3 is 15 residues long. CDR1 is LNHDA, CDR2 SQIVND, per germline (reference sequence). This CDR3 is CASLKGVGSNTEAFF. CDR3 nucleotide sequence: TGTGCCAGTCTAAAAGGGGTAGGGTCGAACACTGAAGCTTTCTTT.

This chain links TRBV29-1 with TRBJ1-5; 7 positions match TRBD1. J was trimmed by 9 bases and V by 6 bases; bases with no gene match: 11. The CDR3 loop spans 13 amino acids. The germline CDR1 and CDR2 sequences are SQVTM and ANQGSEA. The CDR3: CSVVTGTVGPQHF. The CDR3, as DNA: TGCAGCGTAGTCACCGGGACAGTAGGGCCCCAGCATTTT.

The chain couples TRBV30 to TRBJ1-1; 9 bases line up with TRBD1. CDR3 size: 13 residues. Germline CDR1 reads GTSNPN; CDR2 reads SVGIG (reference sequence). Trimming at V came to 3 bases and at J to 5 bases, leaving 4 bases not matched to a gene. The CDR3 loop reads CAWSRQGETEAFF. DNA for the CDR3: TGTGCCTGGAGCAGACAGGGGGAAACTGAAGCTTTCTTT. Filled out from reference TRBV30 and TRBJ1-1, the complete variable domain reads SQTIHQWPATLVQPVGSPLSLECTVEGTSNPNLYWYRQAAGRGLQLLFYSVGIGQISSEVPQNLSASRPQDRQFILSSKKLLLSDSGFYLCAWSRQGETEAFFGQGTRLTVV.

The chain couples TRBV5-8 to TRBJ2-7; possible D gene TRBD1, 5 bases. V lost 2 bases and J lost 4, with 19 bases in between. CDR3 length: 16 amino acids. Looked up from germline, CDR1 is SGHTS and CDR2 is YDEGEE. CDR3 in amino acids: CASSFSPRQGGYEQYF. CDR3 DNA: TGTGCCAGCAGCTTTAGTCCCAGGCAGGGCGGTTACGAGCAGTACTTC.

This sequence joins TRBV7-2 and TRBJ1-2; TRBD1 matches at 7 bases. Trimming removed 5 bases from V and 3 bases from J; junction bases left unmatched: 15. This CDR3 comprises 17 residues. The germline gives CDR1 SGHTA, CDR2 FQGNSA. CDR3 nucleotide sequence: TGTGCCAGCAGCAATATACCCGAGACAGGGTACGACTATGGCTACACCTTC. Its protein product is CASSNIPETGYDYGYTF. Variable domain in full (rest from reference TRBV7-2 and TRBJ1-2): GAGVSQSPSNKVTEKGKDVELRCDPISGHTALYWYRQSLGQGLEFLIYFQGNSAPDKSGLPSDRFSAERTGGSVSTLTIQRTQQEDSAVYLCASSNIPETGYDYGYTFGSGTRLTVV.

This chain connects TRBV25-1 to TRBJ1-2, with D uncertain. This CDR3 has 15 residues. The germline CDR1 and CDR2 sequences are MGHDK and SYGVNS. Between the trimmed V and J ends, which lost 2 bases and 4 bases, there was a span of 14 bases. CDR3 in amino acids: CASSESGGRGYGYTF. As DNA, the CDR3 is TGTGCCAGCAGTGAAAGCGGAGGACGGGGCTATGGCTACACCTTC.

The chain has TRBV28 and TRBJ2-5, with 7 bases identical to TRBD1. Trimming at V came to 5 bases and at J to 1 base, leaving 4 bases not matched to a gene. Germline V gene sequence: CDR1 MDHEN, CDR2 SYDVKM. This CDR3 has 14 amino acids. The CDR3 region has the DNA TGTGCCAGCAGTAGATGGGACAGCCAAGAGACCCAGTACTTC. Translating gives CASSRWDSQETQYF.

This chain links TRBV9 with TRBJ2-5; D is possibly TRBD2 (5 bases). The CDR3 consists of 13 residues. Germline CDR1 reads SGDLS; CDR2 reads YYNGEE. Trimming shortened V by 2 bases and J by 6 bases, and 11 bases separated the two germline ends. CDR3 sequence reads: CASSVLAGQTQYF. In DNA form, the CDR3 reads TGTGCCAGCAGCGTTCTAGCCGGCCAGACCCAGTACTTC.

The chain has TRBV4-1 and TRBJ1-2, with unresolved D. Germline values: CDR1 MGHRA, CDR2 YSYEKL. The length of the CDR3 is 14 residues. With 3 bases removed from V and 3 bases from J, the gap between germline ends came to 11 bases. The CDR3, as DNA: TGCGCCAGCAGCCAGGTATCTCGGGACTATGGCTACACCTTC. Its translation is CASSQVSRDYGYTF.